Listed below are T cell receptor beta chains from one sample, sequenced in a study of cytomegalovirus exposure and HLA in healthy donors. Data came from immunoSEQ multiplex PCR; TCRdb stores just in-frame clones and leaves some out. The table lists just over 150,000 clones, around four fifths of them singletons, with under 2.5% in the top ten. The specimen was PBMCs. The receptor set was obtained from a female donor in good health and CMV-seronegative. Each CDR3 is given with its conserved first and last residue. D genes are given only for firm matches. Size is omitted from some rows. Given values are once, few, many or a class for expanded clones.

j_gene,len,abundance,v_gene,d_gene,CDR3aa,CDR3nt
TRBJ1-1,14,-,TRBV27,-,CASSSQRGGTEAFF,TGTGCCAGCAGTTCCCAAAGGGGGGGGACTGAGGCTTTCTTT
TRBJ2-1,16,-,TRBV11-3,-,CASSSTYLPSYNEQFF,TGTGCCAGCAGCTCCACATACCTCCCATCCTACAATGAGCAGTTCTTC
TRBJ2-6,19,-,TRBV9,TRBD1,CASSVYPGQGVSGANVLTF,TGTGCCAGCAGCGTATATCCGGGACAGGGCGTCTCTGGGGCCAACGTCCTGACTTTC
TRBJ2-1,13,-,TRBV5-6,-,CASSLTRNNEQFF,TGTGCCAGCAGCTTGACTAGGAACAATGAGCAGTTCTTC
TRBJ2-7,15,-,TRBV9,TRBD2,CASSVGGGQDYEQYF,TGTGCCAGCAGCGTAGGCGGGGGGCAGGACTACGAGCAGTACTTC
TRBJ1-1,13,-,TRBV5-1,-,CASSSGQNTEAFF,TGCGCCAGCAGCTCGGGACAGAACACTGAAGCTTTCTTT
TRBJ2-6,14,-,TRBV5-1,-,CASSPNGPLNVLTF,TGCGCCAGCAGCCCCAATGGCCCCCTCAACGTCCTGACTTTC
TRBJ2-3,14,few,TRBV30,TRBD2,CAWSLGLAGDTQYF,TGTGCCTGGAGTTTAGGACTAGCGGGAGATACGCAGTATTTT
TRBJ1-4,17,-,TRBV25-1,TRBD1,CASSDAGQGSTNEKLFF,TGTGCCAGCAGCGACGCGGGACAGGGATCAACTAATGAAAAACTGTTTTTT
TRBJ2-6,17,-,TRBV19,-,CASSMWQGVSGANVLTF,TGTGCCAGTAGTATGTGGCAAGGGGTCTCTGGGGCCAACGTCCTGACTTTC
TRBJ1-1,13,-,TRBV2,-,CAAGRQGNTEAFF,TGTGCCGCGGGGAGGCAGGGGAACACTGAAGCTTTCTTT
TRBJ2-1,13,-,TRBV30,TRBD1,CAGRDSTYNEQFF,TGTGCCGGAAGGGACAGTACGTACAATGAGCAGTTCTTC
TRBJ1-1,14,-,TRBV4-2,-,CASSQDRGNTEAFF,TGTGCCAGCAGCCAAGACAGGGGGAACACTGAAGCTTTCTTT
TRBJ1-5,15,-,TRBV19,TRBD1,CASSMGQQGYQPQHF,TGTGCCAGTAGTATGGGGCAACAGGGGTATCAGCCCCAGCATTTT
TRBJ2-3,14,few,TRBV6-4,TRBD2,CASSDLAGADTQYF,TGTGCCAGCAGTGATCTAGCGGGGGCAGATACGCAGTATTTT
TRBJ1-3,13,-,TRBV15,-,CATSRGGGNTIYF,TGTGCCACCAGCAGGGGCGGGGGAAACACCATATATTTT
TRBJ1-4,14,-,TRBV7-9,TRBD1,CASSGQGFSEKLFF,TGTGCCAGCAGCGGACAGGGGTTTAGTGAAAAACTGTTTTTT
TRBJ2-2,14,-,TRBV5-1,-,CAGSLARYTGELFF,TGCGCCGGCAGCTTGGCCAGGTACACCGGGGAGCTGTTTTTT
TRBJ2-5,12,-,TRBV30,TRBD1,CAWQGARETQYF,TGTGCCTGGCAGGGGGCGCGCGAGACCCAGTACTTC
TRBJ1-1,14,-,TRBV27,-,CASSLGPSGSEAFF,TGTGCCAGCAGTTTAGGCCCGTCGGGTTCTGAAGCTTTCTTT
TRBJ1-2,14,-,TRBV5-1,-,CASSPGTQITGYTF,TGCGCCAGCAGCCCCGGGACTCAAATAACTGGCTACACCTTC
TRBJ2-7,14,-,TRBV2,-,CASSERRSSYEQYF,TGTGCCAGCAGTGAAAGGAGGAGCTCCTACGAGCAGTACTTC
TRBJ1-5,13,-,TRBV30,-,CAWSIQGNQPQHF,TGTGCCTGGAGTATCCAGGGCAATCAGCCCCAGCATTTT